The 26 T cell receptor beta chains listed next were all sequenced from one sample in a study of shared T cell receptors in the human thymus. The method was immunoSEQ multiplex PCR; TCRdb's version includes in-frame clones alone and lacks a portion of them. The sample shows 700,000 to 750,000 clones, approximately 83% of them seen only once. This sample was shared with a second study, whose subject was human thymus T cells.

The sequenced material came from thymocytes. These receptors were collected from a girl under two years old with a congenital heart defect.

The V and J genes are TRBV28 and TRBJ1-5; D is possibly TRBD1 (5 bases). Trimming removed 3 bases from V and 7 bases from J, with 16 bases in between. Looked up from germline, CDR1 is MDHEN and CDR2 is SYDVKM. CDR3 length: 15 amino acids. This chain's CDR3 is CASSLAGSVRQPQHF. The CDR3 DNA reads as TGTGCCAGCAGTTTGGCAGGGTCGGTACGGCAGCCCCAGCATTTT.

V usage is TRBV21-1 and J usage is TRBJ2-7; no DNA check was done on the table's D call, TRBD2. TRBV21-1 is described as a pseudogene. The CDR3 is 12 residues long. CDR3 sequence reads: CASSKHFSEQYF. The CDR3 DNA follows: TGTGCCAGCAGCAAACACTTTTCTGAGCAGTACTTC.

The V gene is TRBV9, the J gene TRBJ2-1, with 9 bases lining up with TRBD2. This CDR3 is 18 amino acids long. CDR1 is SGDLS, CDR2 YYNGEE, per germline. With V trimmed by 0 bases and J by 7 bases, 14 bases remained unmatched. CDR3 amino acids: CASSVGSSGGTKRNEQFF. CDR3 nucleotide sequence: TGTGCCAGCAGCGTAGGGAGTAGCGGGGGAACTAAGAGAAATGAGCAGTTCTTC.

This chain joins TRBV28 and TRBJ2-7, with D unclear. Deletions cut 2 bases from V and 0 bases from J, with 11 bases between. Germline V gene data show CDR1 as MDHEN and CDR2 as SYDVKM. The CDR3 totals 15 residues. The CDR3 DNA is TGTGCCAGCAGTTTAACGACTCCGAGCTCCTACGAGCAGTACTTC. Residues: CASSLTTPSSYEQYF.

CDR3 residues: CAISESGAAYNEQFF. In DNA, the CDR3 is TGTGCCATCAGTGAGAGCGGGGCTGCCTACAATGAGCAGTTCTTC. This chain uses TRBV10-3 with TRBJ2-1; TRBD2 aligns across 7 bases. The CDR3 loop spans 15 amino acids. The germline V gene has CDR1 ENHRY and CDR2 SYGVKD. The V gene end was trimmed by 2 bases and the J gene end by 2 bases; junction bases not matched to a gene: 3.

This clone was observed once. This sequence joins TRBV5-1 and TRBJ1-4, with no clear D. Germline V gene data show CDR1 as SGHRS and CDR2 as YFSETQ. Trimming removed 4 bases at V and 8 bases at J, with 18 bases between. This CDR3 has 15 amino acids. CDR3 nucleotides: TGCGCCAGCAGCGTAGAGGGTCCTCTAGGGGAAAAACTGTTTTTT. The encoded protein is CASSVEGPLGEKLFF.

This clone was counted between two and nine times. CDR3 loop: CASSQPNRGAGANVLTF. In DNA form, the CDR3 reads TGCGCCAGCAGCCAGCCAAACAGGGGCGCTGGGGCCAACGTCCTGACTTTC. The chain combines TRBV4-1 with TRBJ2-6; the match to TRBD1 covers 7 bases. The germline V gene encodes CDR1 MGHRA and CDR2 YSYEKL. The ends lost 3 bases at V and 2 bases at J; junction bases unmatched: 7. This CDR3 region has 17 residues.

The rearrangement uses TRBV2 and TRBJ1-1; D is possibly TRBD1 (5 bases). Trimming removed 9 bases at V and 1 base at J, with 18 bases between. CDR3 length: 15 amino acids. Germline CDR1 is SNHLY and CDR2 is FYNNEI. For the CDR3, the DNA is TGTGCCAGAGCCTCCGCACCAGGGCAGAACACTGAAGCTTTCTTT. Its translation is CARASAPGQNTEAFF.

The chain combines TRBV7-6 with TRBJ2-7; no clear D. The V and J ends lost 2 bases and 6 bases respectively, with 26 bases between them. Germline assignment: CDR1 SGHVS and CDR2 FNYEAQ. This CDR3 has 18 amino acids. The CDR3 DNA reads TGTGCCAGCAGCTTAAGTGTATCACCCAAAGGAGATACGGGCGAGCAGTACTTC. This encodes CASSLSVSPKGDTGEQYF.

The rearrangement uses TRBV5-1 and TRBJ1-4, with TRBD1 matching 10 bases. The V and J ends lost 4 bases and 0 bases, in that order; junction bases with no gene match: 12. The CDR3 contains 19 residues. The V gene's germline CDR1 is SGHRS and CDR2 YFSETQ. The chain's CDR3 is CASSPIPGTGETTNEKLFF. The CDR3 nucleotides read TGCGCCAGCAGCCCTATTCCCGGGACAGGGGAAACAACTAATGAAAAACTGTTTTTT.

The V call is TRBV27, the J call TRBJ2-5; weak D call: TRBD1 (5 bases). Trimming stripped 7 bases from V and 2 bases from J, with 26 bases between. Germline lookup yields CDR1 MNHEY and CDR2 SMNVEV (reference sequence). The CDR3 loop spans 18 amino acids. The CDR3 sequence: CASTPAPPATALQETQYF. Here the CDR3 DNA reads TGTGCCAGCACCCCAGCCCCCCCGGCGACAGCCCTTCAAGAGACCCAGTACTTC.

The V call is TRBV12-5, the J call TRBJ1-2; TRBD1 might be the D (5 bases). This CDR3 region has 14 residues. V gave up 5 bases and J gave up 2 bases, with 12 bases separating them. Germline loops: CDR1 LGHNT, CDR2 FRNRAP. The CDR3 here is CASGGPHRNYGYTF. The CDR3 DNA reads TGTGCTAGTGGTGGTCCACACAGGAACTATGGCTACACCTTC. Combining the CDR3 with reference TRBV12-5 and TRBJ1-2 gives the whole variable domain DARVTQTPRHKVTEMGQEVTMRCQPILGHNTVFWYRQTMMQGLELLAYFRNRAPLDDSGMPKDRFSAEMPDATLATLKIQPSEPRDSAVYFCASGGPHRNYGYTFGSGTRLTVV.

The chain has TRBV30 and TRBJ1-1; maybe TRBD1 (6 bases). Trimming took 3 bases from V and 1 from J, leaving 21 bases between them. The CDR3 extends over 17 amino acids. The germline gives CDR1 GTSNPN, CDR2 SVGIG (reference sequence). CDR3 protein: CAWRPHRGMAGNTEAFF. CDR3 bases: TGTGCCTGGAGGCCTCATAGGGGGATGGCAGGGAACACTGAAGCTTTCTTT.

The CDR3 region is CATSRDRGEVDTQYF. CDR3 DNA sequence: TGTGCCACCAGCAGAGACCGGGGAGAGGTAGATACGCAGTATTTT. This chain joins TRBV15 and TRBJ2-3, with D tentatively TRBD2 (5 bases). V lost 0 bases to trimming and J lost 5 bases, with 12 bases between them. The CDR3 totals 15 residues. The V gene's germline CDR1 is LNHNV and CDR2 YYDKDF (reference sequence).

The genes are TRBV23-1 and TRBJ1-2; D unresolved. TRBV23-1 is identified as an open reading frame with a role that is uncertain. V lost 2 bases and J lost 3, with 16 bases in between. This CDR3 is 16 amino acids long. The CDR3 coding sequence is TGCGCCAGCAGTCAACCCCCCCGACCCGGGGACTATGGCTACACCTTC. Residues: CASSQPPRPGDYGYTF.

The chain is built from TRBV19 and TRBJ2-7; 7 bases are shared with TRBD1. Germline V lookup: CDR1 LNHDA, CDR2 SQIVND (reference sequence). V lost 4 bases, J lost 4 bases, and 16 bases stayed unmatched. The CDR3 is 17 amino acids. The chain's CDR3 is CASSTWDSLRGQYEQYF. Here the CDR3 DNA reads TGTGCCAGTAGTACCTGGGACAGCCTCCGGGGCCAATACGAGCAGTACTTC.

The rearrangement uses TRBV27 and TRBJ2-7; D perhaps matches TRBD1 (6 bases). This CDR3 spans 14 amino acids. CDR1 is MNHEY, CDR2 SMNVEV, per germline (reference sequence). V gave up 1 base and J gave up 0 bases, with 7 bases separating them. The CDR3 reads CASSLLGHSYEQYF. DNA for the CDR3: TGTGCCAGCAGTTTATTGGGACACTCCTACGAGCAGTACTTC.

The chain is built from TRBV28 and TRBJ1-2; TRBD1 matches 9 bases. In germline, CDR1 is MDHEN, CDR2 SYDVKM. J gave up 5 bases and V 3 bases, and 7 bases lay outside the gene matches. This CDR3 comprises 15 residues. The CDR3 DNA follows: TGTGCCAGCAGTTTTCCCAGGGGACAGGGTTATGGCTACACCTTC. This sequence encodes CASSFPRGQGYGYTF.

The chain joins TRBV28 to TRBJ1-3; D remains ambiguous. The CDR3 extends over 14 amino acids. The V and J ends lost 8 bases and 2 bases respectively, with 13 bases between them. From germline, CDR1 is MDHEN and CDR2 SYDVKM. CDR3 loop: CASQREDPGNTIYF. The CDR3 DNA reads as TGTGCCAGCCAGAGGGAAGACCCTGGAAACACCATATATTTT.

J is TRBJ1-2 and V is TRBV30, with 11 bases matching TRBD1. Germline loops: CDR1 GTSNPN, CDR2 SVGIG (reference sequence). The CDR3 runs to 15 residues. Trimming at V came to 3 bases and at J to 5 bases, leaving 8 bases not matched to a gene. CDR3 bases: TGTGCCTGGAGCGACCCCCGGGACAGGGGGTATGGCTACACCTTC. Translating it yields CAWSDPRDRGYGYTF.

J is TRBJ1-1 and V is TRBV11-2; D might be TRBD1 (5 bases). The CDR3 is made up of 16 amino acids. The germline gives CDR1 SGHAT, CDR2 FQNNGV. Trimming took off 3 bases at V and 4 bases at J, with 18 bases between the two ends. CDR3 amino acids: CASSFAKQESGTEAFF. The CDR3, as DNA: TGTGCCAGCAGCTTCGCGAAACAGGAGTCGGGCACTGAAGCTTTCTTT. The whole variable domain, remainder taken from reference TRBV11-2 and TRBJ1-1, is EAGVAQSPRYKIIEKRQSVAFWCNPISGHATLYWYQQILGQGPKLLIQFQNNGVVDDSQLPKDRFSAERLKGVDSTLKIQPAKLEDSAVYLCASSFAKQESGTEAFFGQGTRLTVV.

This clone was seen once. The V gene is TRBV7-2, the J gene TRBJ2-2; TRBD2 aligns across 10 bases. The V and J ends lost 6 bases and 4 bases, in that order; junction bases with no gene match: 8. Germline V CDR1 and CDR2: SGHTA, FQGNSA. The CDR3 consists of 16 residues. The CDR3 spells CASSTAGGQITGELFF. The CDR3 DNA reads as TGTGCCAGCAGTACAGCGGGGGGGCAAATCACCGGGGAGCTGTTTTTT.

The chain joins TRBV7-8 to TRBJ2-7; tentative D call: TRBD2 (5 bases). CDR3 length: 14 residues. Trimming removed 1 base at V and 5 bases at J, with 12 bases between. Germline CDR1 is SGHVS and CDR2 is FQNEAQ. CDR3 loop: CASSLGAAGNEQYF. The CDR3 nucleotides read TGTGCCAGCAGCTTAGGAGCGGCCGGAAACGAGCAGTACTTC.

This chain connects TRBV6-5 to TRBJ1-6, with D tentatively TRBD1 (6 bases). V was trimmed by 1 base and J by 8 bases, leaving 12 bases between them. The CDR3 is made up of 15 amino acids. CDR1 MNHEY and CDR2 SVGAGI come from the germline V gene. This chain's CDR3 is CASSYWAGDDSPLHF. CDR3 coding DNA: TGTGCCAGCAGTTACTGGGCAGGGGACGATTCACCCCTCCACTTT.

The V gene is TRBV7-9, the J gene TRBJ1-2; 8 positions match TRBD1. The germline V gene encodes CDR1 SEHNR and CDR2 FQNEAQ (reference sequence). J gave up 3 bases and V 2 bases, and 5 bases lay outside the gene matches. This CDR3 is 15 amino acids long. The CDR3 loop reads CASSLRGQADYGYTF. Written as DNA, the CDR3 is TGTGCCAGCAGCTTACGGGGACAGGCAGACTATGGCTACACCTTC.

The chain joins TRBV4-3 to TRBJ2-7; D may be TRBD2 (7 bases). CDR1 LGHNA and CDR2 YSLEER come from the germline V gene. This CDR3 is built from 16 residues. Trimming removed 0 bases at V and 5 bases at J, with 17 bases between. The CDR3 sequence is CASSQDWFRGGDEQYF. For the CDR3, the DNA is TGCGCCAGCAGCCAAGATTGGTTTAGGGGGGGAGACGAGCAGTACTTC.